This record looks at one T cell receptor beta chain sequence and its context. Regions amplified from RNA transcripts were the TCR beta CDR3 regions. TCR CDR3 regions were first amplified by RT-PCR with HTBI primers. TCRdb reanalysed the multiplex PCR reads using MiXCR and keeps one entry per CDR3 protein. The sample records about 400,000 distinct CDR3 sequences, 15% being singletons. This specimen comes from a study of T cells in Graves' hyperthyroidism and ophthalmopathy. This CDR3 region has 14 residues. The germline V and J ends were trimmed by 5 bases and 7 bases, with 14 bases remaining between them. From germline, CDR1 is SGHTA and CDR2 FQGNSA.

Material: blood. This TCR was recovered from a woman in her twenties or thirties with Graves' hyperthyroidism. The chain recombines TRBV7-2 with TRBJ2-2; D possibly corresponds to TRBD2 (6 bases). For the CDR3, the DNA is TGTGCCAGCAGCCTAAGGCGGCGGGGCGGGGAGCTGTTTTTT. Encoded protein: CASSLRRRGGELFF.